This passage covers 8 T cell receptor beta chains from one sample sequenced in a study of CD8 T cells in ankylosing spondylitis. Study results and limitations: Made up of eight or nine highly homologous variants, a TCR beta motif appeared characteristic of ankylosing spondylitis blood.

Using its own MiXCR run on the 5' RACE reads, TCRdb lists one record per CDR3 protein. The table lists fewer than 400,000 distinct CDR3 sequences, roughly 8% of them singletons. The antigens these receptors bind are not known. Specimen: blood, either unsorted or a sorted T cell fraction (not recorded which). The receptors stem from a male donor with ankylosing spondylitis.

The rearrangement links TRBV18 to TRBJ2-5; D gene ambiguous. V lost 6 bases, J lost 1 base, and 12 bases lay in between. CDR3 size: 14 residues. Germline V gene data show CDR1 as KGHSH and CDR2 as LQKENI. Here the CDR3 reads CASSRTTGQETQYF. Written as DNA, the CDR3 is TGTGCCAGCTCCCGTACGACGGGCCAAGAGACCCAGTACTTC.

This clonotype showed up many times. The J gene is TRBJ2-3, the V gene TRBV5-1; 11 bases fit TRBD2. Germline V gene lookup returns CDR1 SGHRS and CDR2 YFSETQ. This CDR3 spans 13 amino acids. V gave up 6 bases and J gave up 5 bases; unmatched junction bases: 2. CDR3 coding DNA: TGCGCCAGCAATCTAGCGGGAGGAGATACGCAGTATTTT. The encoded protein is CASNLAGGDTQYF. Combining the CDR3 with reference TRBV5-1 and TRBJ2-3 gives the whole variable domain KAGVTQTPRYLIKTRGQQVTLSCSPISGHRSVSWYQQTPGQGLQFLFEYFSETQRNKGNFPGRFSGRQFSNSRSEMNVSTLELGDSALYLCASNLAGGDTQYFGPGTRLTVL.

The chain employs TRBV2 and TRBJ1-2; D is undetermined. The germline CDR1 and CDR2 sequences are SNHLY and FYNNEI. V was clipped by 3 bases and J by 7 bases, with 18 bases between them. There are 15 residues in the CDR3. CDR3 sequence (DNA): TGTGCCAGCAGTGAGCCCAAACAGTCCATTCCTGGCTACACCTTC. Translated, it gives CASSEPKQSIPGYTF.

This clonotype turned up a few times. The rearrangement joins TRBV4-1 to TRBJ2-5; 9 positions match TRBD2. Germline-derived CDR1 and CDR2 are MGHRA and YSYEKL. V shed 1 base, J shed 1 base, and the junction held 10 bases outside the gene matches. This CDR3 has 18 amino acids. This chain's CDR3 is CASSQVAASGISQETQYF. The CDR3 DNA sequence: TGCGCCAGCAGCCAAGTAGCGGCTAGCGGGATAAGCCAAGAGACCCAGTACTTC.

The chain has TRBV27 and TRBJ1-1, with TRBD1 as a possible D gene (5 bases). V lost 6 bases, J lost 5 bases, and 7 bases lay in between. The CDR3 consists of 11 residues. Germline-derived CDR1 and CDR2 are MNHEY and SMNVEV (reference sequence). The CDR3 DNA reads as TGTGCCAGCAGGAGGGGTACTGAAGCTTTCTTT. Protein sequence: CASRRGTEAFF.

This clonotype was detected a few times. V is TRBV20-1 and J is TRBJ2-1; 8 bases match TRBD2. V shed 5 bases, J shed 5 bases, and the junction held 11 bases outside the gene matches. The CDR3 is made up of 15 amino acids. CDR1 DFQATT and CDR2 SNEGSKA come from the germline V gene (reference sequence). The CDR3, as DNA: TGCAGTGCTTATAGCGGGACTAGTGGGCACAATGAGCAGTTCTTC. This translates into CSAYSGTSGHNEQFF.

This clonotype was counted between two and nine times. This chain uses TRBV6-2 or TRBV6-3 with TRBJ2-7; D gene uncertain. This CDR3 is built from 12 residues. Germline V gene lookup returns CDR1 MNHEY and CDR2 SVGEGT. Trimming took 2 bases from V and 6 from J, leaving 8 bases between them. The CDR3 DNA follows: TGTGCCAGCAGTTACCCTGGCGGCGAGCAGTACTTC. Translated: CASSYPGGEQYF.

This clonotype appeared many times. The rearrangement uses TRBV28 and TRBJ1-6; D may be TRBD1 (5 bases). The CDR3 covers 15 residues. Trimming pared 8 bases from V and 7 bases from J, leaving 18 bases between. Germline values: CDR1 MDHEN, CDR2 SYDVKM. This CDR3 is CASGAGRVRNSPLHF. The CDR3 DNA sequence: TGTGCCAGCGGGGCAGGGAGGGTACGCAATTCACCCCTCCACTTT.